Below are 19 T cell receptor beta chains sequenced from a single sample in a study of cytomegalovirus exposure and HLA in healthy donors. Primers for the PCR totalled 60 Vbeta and 13 Jbeta. Method: immunoSEQ multiplex PCR; TCRdb's copy keeps in-frame clones and lacks some. This sample's table has 150,000 or so clones. Sequencing used PBMCs. The receptors were sampled from a man aged 18-30 years in good health and CMV-seronegative.

This chain's CDR3 is CASSLGEDTEAFF. The CDR3 DNA reads as TGCGCCAGCAGCTTGGGGGAGGACACTGAAGCTTTCTTT. The gene calls are TRBV5-1 and TRBJ1-1; D unresolved. V lost 0 bases and J lost 3, with 6 bases in between. Germline V gene data show CDR1 as SGHRS and CDR2 as YFSETQ. There are 13 residues in the CDR3.

This chain connects TRBV6-1 to TRBJ1-2, with TRBD1 matching 8 bases. The length of the CDR3 is 15 residues. V gave up 5 bases and J gave up 7 bases; unmatched junction bases: 12. Germline-derived CDR1 and CDR2 are MNHNS and SASEGT. Here the CDR3 DNA reads TGTGCCAGCAGTCCCTGGACAGGGACGGTCTCTGGCTACACCTTC. It codes for CASSPWTGTVSGYTF.

This chain joins TRBV6-4 and TRBJ1-2; 10 bases map to TRBD1. In germline, CDR1 is MRHNA, CDR2 SNTAGT. Unmatched junction bases numbered 7, after V lost 5 bases and J lost 4 bases. This CDR3 comprises 15 residues. This chain's CDR3 is CASSPGTGAGYGYTF. CDR3 coding DNA: TGTGCCAGCAGTCCCGGGACAGGGGCGGGCTATGGCTACACCTTC.

The chain links TRBV5-4 to TRBJ2-5, with TRBD1 matching 7 bases. Germline CDR1 SGHNT, CDR2 YYREEE (reference sequence). Germline trimming cut 2 bases from V and 4 bases from J; bases unmatched to any gene: 2. The CDR3 contains 13 residues. CDR3 sequence: CASSFSGGETQYF. In nucleotides, the CDR3 is TGTGCCAGCAGCTTTTCAGGGGGAGAGACCCAGTACTTC.

The V and J genes are TRBV5-6 and TRBJ2-1; TRBD2 might be the D (6 bases). The CDR3 has 16 residues. In germline, CDR1 is SGHDT, CDR2 YYEEEE. Trimming stripped 0 bases from V and 1 base from J, with 11 bases between. The CDR3 nucleotides read TGTGCCAGCAGCTTGGCGGTAGCGGCTTCCTACAATGAGCAGTTCTTC. Translated, it gives CASSLAVAASYNEQFF.

The chain has TRBV30 and TRBJ1-1; 10 bases match TRBD1. J was trimmed by 4 bases and V by 1 base; bases with no gene match: 15. There are 18 residues in the CDR3. CDR1 and CDR2 (germline): GTSNPN, SVGIG (reference sequence). The CDR3 nucleotides read TGTGCCTGGAGTGGGGGGCGGGGACAGGGGAAAGGAGGCACTGAAGCTTTCTTT. It yields the protein CAWSGGRGQGKGGTEAFF.

The chain is built from TRBV5-1 and TRBJ2-3; 11 bases map to TRBD1. J was trimmed by 5 bases and V by 4 bases; bases with no gene match: 3. This CDR3 is 14 amino acids long. The germline gives CDR1 SGHRS, CDR2 YFSETQ. The CDR3 protein is CASSLGQGGDTQYF. The CDR3 coding sequence is TGCGCCAGCAGCCTGGGACAGGGGGGAGATACGCAGTATTTT.

The chain is built from TRBV6-6 and TRBJ1-6; D gene ambiguous. The CDR3 spans 12 residues. With 6 bases removed from V and 7 bases from J, the gap between germline ends came to 7 bases. In germline, CDR1 is MNHNY, CDR2 SVGAGI (reference sequence). The CDR3, as DNA: TGTGCCAGCAGGAACTGGAATTCACCCCTCCACTTT. Translating it yields CASRNWNSPLHF.

The V and J genes are TRBV28 and TRBJ1-5, with D uncertain. Germline V CDR1 and CDR2: MDHEN, SYDVKM. The CDR3 consists of 12 residues. V was trimmed by 1 base and J by 7 bases, leaving 5 bases between them. This CDR3 reads CASSLFEQPQHF. The CDR3 nucleotides are TGTGCCAGCAGTTTATTTGAGCAGCCCCAGCATTTT. Complete variable domain (other parts from reference TRBV28 and TRBJ1-5): DVKVTQSSRYLVKRTGEKVFLECVQDMDHENMFWYRQDPGLGLRLIYFSYDVKMKEKGDIPEGYSVSREKKERFSLILESASTNQTSMYLCASSLFEQPQHFGDGTRLSIL.

This chain joins TRBV5-6 and TRBJ1-1; 7 bases are shared with TRBD1. This CDR3 has 14 amino acids. Trimming removed 4 bases from V and 2 bases from J; junction bases left unmatched: 5. From germline, CDR1 is SGHDT and CDR2 YYEEEE. The DNA for the CDR3 is TGTGCCAGCAGCCTGAGACAGGGTAACACTGAAGCTTTCTTT. Its translation: CASSLRQGNTEAFF.

J is TRBJ2-1 and V is TRBV18; 15 nucleotides match TRBD2. The ends lost 4 bases at V and 9 bases at J; junction bases unmatched: 7. This CDR3 region has 16 residues. Germline V gene lookup returns CDR1 KGHSH and CDR2 LQKENI. The CDR3 bases are TGTGCCAGCTCACTACCGGGACTAGCGGGAGGTTCTGAGCAGTTCTTC. It encodes CASSLPGLAGGSEQFF.

The chain uses TRBV10-3 and TRBJ1-6; D gene unclear. The germline gives CDR1 ENHRY, CDR2 SYGVKD. V gave up 6 bases and J gave up 14 bases, with 11 bases separating them. This CDR3 is 11 amino acids long. The DNA for the CDR3 is TGTGCCATCAGGGACTCGGGGTCCCTCCACTTT. Encoded protein: CAIRDSGSLHF.

The genes are TRBV29-1 and TRBJ2-5; weak D call: TRBD1 (5 bases). The V gene lost 7 bases and the J gene lost 5 bases, with 20 bases spanning the gap. The CDR3 has 14 residues. The V gene's germline CDR1 is SQVTM and CDR2 ANQGSEA. The CDR3 bases are TGCAGCGCTAAACCCTTAGGGGTACGGGAGACCCAGTACTTC. This encodes CSAKPLGVRETQYF.

The chain is built from TRBV6-1 and TRBJ1-2; D gene uncertain. This CDR3 has 12 amino acids. Germline lookup yields CDR1 MNHNS and CDR2 SASEGT. Trimming left V 6 bases short and J 2 bases short, with 7 bases between. Here the CDR3 reads CASSRWNYGYTF. In DNA form, the CDR3 reads TGTGCCAGCAGCCGGTGGAACTATGGCTACACCTTC.

The J gene is TRBJ2-7, the V gene TRBV19; D possibly corresponds to TRBD2 (6 bases). The germline V gene has CDR1 LNHDA and CDR2 SQIVND (reference sequence). The germline V and J ends were trimmed by 6 bases and 7 bases, with 31 bases remaining between them. This CDR3 has 18 residues. In DNA form, the CDR3 reads TGTGCCAGTAGCCCAAGGGCTGTGGCGGCACTTAGGGAGGTGGAGCAGTACTTC. As protein: CASSPRAVAALREVEQYF.

The chain is built from TRBV2 and TRBJ1-5; a weak D match, TRBD1 (6 bases). Germline CDR1 reads SNHLY; CDR2 reads FYNNEI. This CDR3 region has 15 residues. Trimming removed 7 bases from V and 6 bases from J, with 19 bases in between. The CDR3 protein is CASISEQGGGQPQHF. The DNA of the CDR3 is TGTGCCAGCATCAGCGAACAGGGCGGTGGTCAGCCCCAGCATTTT.

V is TRBV10-3 and J is TRBJ1-1; D gene ambiguous. Germline values: CDR1 ENHRY, CDR2 SYGVKD. The CDR3 contains 15 residues. Trimming left V 8 bases short and J 1 base short, with 17 bases between. The CDR3 region has the DNA TGTGCCATCCGAGGCGGTGCGGATTCGAACACTGAAGCTTTCTTT. Protein product: CAIRGGADSNTEAFF.

The chain is built from TRBV19 and TRBJ1-1; tentatively, D is TRBD1 (6 bases). The CDR3 is 15 amino acids. V was pared by 4 bases and J by 3 bases, with 15 bases between. Germline V CDR1 and CDR2: LNHDA, SQIVND (reference sequence). The CDR3 loop is CASSRTGLGDTEAFF. The CDR3 DNA reads as TGTGCCAGTAGTAGAACAGGGCTTGGGGACACTGAAGCTTTCTTT.

This chain connects TRBV14 to TRBJ1-3; D gene uncertain. V lost 0 bases and J 4 bases, leaving 7 bases between the germline ends. Germline-derived CDR1 and CDR2 are SGHDN and FVKESK. This CDR3 comprises 14 residues. The DNA for the CDR3 is TGTGCCAGCAGCCAAGATCTACTGGGAAACACCATATATTTT. This sequence encodes CASSQDLLGNTIYF.